The next 3 T cell receptor beta chains were all read from a single sample in a study of blood T cell repertoires in COVID-19. Some clones are missing from TCRdb's copy, which holds only in-frame ones; the method was immunoSEQ multiplex PCR. The table shows 150,000 to 200,000 clones, with about 91% occurring only once. Sequencing input: PBMCs or T cells enriched from blood (not recorded which). These receptors all stem from a woman under 30 who had recovered from COVID-19.

This clone has just one count. The chain employs TRBV7-9 and TRBJ2-1; TRBD2 aligns across 7 bases. The trim removed 6 bases at V and 8 bases at J, leaving 13 bases unmatched. Germline CDR1 is SEHNR and CDR2 is FQNEAQ (reference sequence). The CDR3 covers 15 residues. CDR3 bases: TGTGCCAGCAGGAACCGGGACTACCAACAAGATGAGCAGTTCTTC. This codes for CASRNRDYQQDEQFF.

The rearrangement joins TRBV7-9 to TRBJ2-1; TRBD1 is a possible D gene (5 bases). The germline V and J ends were trimmed by 1 base and 8 bases, with 9 bases remaining between them. This CDR3 is 13 amino acids long. The germline V gene has CDR1 SEHNR and CDR2 FQNEAQ (reference sequence). DNA for the CDR3: TGTGCCAGCAGCTTAGTTACAGGTGATGAGCAGTTCTTC. Its protein is CASSLVTGDEQFF.

The genes are TRBV29-1 and TRBJ2-1, with 8 bases lining up with TRBD1. The CDR3 sequence is 15 residues long. The germline V gene encodes CDR1 SQVTM and CDR2 ANQGSEA. J was trimmed by 7 bases and V by 7 bases; bases with no gene match: 15. Here the CDR3 DNA reads TGCAGCGCCGCCGCCCCAGGGGGCCAGGCGAATGAGCAGTTCTTC. It yields the protein CSAAAPGGQANEQFF.